Shown below are 9 T cell receptor beta chains from a single sample sequenced in a study of regulatory T cells in long-lasting Graves disease. The authors built TCR beta libraries using iRepertoire HTBI primers and Arm-PCR of CDR3 regions. TCRdb analysed the multiplex PCR reads with MiXCR anew, one entry per CDR3 protein. Of some 200,000 distinct CDR3 sequences listed, around a fifth are singletons. Time point denoted: newly diagnosed GD, antithyroid drugs for less than 3 months. Scientists built the TCR library using RNA that was extracted from PBMCs. The same sample was also studied in work on T cells in Graves' hyperthyroidism and ophthalmopathy.

The starting material was peripheral blood mononuclear cells (PBMCs), obtained at new diagnosis, from a patient treated with antithyroid drugs. These receptors were taken from a woman aged 25 to 39 with Graves disease.

This clonotype was seen ten or more times. V usage is TRBV28 and J usage is TRBJ2-5, with TRBD1 as a possible D gene (7 bases). This CDR3 is 13 amino acids long. CDR1 and CDR2 (germline): MDHEN, SYDVKM. V lost 6 bases and J 5 bases, leaving 13 bases between the germline ends. CDR3 loop: CASRQQGRETQYF. The CDR3 DNA sequence: TGTGCCAGCAGACAACAGGGGAGGGAGACCCAGTACTTC.

This clonotype has only a few counts. Possible read error: a much larger clone is one base away. The V and J genes are TRBV11-3 and TRBJ2-7, with D unresolved. The CDR3 is 12 residues long. CDR1 is SGHNT, CDR2 YENEEA, per germline. The CDR3 DNA reads as TGTGCCAGCAGCGATCGACGCTACGATCAGTACTTC. Its protein is CASSDRRYDQYF. Filled out from reference TRBV11-3 and TRBJ2-7, the complete variable domain reads EAGVVQSPRYKIIEKKQPVAFWCNPISGHNTLYWYLQNLGQGPELLIRYENEEAVDDSQLPKDRFSAERLKGVDSTLKIQPAELGDSAVYLCASSDRRYDQYFGPGTRLTVT.

DNA of the CDR3: TGTGCCAGCAGCAAACCCCCGGGACAGGGCAACGATGAGCAGTTCTTC. It specifies CASSKPPGQGNDEQFF. V usage is TRBV27 and J usage is TRBJ2-1; 9 bases align to TRBD1. This CDR3 has 16 residues. Looked up from germline, CDR1 is MNHEY and CDR2 is SMNVEV (reference sequence). After removal of 6 bases from V and 8 bases from J, the junction contained 14 bases not matched to a gene.

This clonotype was seen repeatedly, ten times or more. This sequence joins TRBV12-3 or TRBV12-4 and TRBJ1-6; TRBD1 matches 7 bases. This CDR3 spans 13 amino acids. J lost 7 bases, V lost 6 bases, and 3 bases had no gene match. The DNA for the CDR3 is TGTGCCAGCAGCCTACAGGGGAATTCACCCCTCCACTTT. Translated, it gives CASSLQGNSPLHF.

This clonotype was counted only a few times. J is TRBJ2-2 and V is TRBV25-1; 11 bases map to TRBD2. CDR1 and CDR2 from the germline V gene are MGHDK and SYGVNS. The junction had 3 bases not matched to a gene; V was cut back by 4 bases and J by 8 bases. This CDR3 has 14 residues. CDR3 region: CASSGTSGRGELFF. The DNA for the CDR3 is TGTGCCAGCAGTGGAACTAGCGGGAGAGGGGAGCTGTTTTTT.

This clonotype occurred many times. The chain has TRBV7-9 and TRBJ1-2; no clear D gene. Germline V CDR1 and CDR2: SEHNR, FQNEAQ (reference sequence). The CDR3 extends over 11 amino acids. The V gene lost 8 bases and the J gene lost 5 bases, with 9 bases spanning the gap. CDR3 sequence (DNA): TGTGCCAGCCAGCTCGGGTATGGCTACACCTTC. Amino acids: CASQLGYGYTF.

DNA of the CDR3: TGTGCCAGCAGGGTACAGGGGGCGTATGGCTACACCTTC. Its protein is CASRVQGAYGYTF. V and J are TRBV28 and TRBJ1-2; TRBD1 matches 9 bases. The germline V gene encodes CDR1 MDHEN and CDR2 SYDVKM. Germline trimming cut 6 bases from V and 5 bases from J; bases unmatched to any gene: 4. This CDR3 spans 13 amino acids.

This clonotype was observed at least ten times. The chain joins TRBV27 to TRBJ1-2, with 8 bases fitting TRBD1. Germline V CDR1 and CDR2: MNHEY, SMNVEV (reference sequence). CDR3 length: 14 residues. Trimming took 4 bases from V and 4 from J; bases not matched to a gene: 5. Here the CDR3 reads CASSWTGTFYGYTF. The CDR3 bases are TGTGCCAGCAGTTGGACAGGGACTTTCTATGGCTACACCTTC.

This clonotype has ten or more counts. The V gene is TRBV9, the J gene TRBJ1-5, with 7 bases that match TRBD1. Trimming at V came to 4 bases and at J to 6 bases, leaving 4 bases not matched to a gene. The germline CDR1 and CDR2 sequences are SGDLS and YYNGEE. This CDR3 contains 13 residues. The CDR3 protein is CASSPGGIQPQHF. As DNA, the CDR3 is TGTGCCAGCAGCCCAGGGGGGATTCAGCCCCAGCATTTT.